The 3 T cell receptor beta chains below all came from one sample that was sequenced in a study of control samples from healthy donors and cancer patients. The repertoire was sequenced with immunoSEQ multiplex PCR; TCRdb's copy has only in-frame clones and lacks some. The table has roughly 100,000 clones, about four fifths seen once. Sequences were obtained from blood. The source is a woman aged 45-65 years in good health.

CDR3 region: CASSSGPAQFF. For the CDR3, the DNA is TGTGCCAGCAGCTCCGGACCGGCCCAGTTCTTC. The genes are TRBV7-9 and TRBJ2-1; D unclear. The CDR3 has 11 amino acids. Germline CDR1 SEHNR, CDR2 FQNEAQ (reference sequence). V was cut by 4 bases and J by 13 bases, with 11 bases left in between.

CDR3 DNA: TGTGCCAGCAGTGGAGGGAACTATGGCTACACCTTC. Protein sequence: CASSGGNYGYTF. The chain carries TRBV2 and TRBJ1-2; D remains ambiguous. The length of the CDR3 is 12 residues. From germline, CDR1 is SNHLY and CDR2 FYNNEI. V was trimmed by 4 bases and J by 2 bases, leaving 5 bases between them.

This clone has just one count. The V gene is TRBV7-3, the J gene TRBJ1-2, with 9 bases aligning to TRBD1. Trimming cost V 2 bases and J 7 bases; bases outside gene matches: 8. Germline assignment: CDR1 SGHTA and CDR2 FQGTGA. The CDR3 is 15 residues long. CDR3: CASSLGAQGASGYTF. CDR3 bases: TGTGCCAGCAGCTTAGGGGCACAGGGGGCGTCTGGCTACACCTTC.